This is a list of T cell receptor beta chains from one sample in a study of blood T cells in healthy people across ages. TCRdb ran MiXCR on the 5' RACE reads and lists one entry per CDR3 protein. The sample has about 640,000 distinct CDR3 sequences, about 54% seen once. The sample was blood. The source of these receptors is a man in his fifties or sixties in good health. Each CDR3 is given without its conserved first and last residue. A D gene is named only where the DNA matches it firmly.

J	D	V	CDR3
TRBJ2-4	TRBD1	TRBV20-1	SAGERTGGNIQY
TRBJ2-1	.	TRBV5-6	ASSLRLHSYNEQF
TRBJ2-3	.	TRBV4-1	ASSQTRQGGDTQY
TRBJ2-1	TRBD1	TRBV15	ATSRDLRTGEDVIDEQF
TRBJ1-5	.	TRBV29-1	SVASGNQPQH
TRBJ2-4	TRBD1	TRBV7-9	ASRGQGRNIQY
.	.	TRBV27	ASSSWGDRGKETQY
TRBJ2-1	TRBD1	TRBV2	ASGPGQGDNEQF
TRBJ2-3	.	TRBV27	ASSAKLRGTDTQY
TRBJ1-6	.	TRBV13	ASSHDTRSGSPLH
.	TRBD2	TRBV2	ASSGGLAVETQY
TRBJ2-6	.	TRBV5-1	ASSSGLPSGANVLT
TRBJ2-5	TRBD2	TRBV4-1	ASSQDGGTSEY
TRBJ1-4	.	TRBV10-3	AISDVGQPTNEKLF
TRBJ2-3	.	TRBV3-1	ASSQVASPDTQY
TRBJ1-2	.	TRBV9	ASSLRVVGGYT
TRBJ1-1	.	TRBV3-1	ASSPRLGAENTEAF
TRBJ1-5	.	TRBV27	ASSFPDQPQH
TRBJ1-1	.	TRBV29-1	SVGLLSVRGTEAF
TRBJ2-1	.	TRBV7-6	ASSELANEQF
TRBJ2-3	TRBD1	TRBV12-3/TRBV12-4	ASSRTGATDTQY
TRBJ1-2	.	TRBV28	ASSPTYGYT
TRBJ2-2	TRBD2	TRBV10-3	AISDSSGGGTGELF
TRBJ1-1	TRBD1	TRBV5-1	ASSLGDRGATEAF
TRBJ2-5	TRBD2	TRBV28	ASSLSVGTRFQY
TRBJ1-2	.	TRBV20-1	SAEQQPNYGYT
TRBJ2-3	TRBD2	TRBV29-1	SVGLAGGLVDTQY
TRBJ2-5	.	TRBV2	ASSPGPNQETQY
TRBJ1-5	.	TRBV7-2	ASSPRQAHQPQH
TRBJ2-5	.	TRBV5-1	ASSLDTQGGQETQY
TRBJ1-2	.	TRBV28	ASNMPQAGYT
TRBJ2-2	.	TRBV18	ASSPSGTGELF
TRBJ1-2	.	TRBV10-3	AISESLEVGTSGYGYT
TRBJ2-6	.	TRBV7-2	ASSRPHSGANVLT
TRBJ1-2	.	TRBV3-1	ASSQAGRGRIQDGYT
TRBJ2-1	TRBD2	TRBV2	ASSEAGLAGHNEQF
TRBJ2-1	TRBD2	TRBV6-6	ASSYLAGGPGEQF
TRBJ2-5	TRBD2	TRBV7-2	ASGWRAGGKETQY
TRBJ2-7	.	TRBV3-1	ASERRGSYEQY
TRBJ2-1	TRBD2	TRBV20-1	SARRQRGPNEQF
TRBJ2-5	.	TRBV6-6	ASSAEWGGTNEQY
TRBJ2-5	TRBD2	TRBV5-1	ASSWSAGGQETQY
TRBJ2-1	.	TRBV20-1	SASIGGRGSYNEQF
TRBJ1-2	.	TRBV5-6	ASSFGGGYGYT
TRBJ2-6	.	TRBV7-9	ASSSDKASSGANVLT
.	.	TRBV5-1	ASSPGTTKETQY
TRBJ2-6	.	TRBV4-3	ASSQGWDNVLT
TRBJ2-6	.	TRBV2	ASKILSGANVLT
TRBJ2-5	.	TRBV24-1	ATGDGGQETQY
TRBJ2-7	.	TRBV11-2	ASSVYGSYEQY
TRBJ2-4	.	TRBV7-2	ASSYGTLNIQY
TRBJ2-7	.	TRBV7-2	ASSSPGQYSYEQY
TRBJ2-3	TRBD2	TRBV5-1	ASSRGLAGTDTQY
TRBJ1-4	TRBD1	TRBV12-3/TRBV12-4	ASSPPRRGPTNEKLF
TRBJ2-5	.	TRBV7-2	ASTPTRQETQY
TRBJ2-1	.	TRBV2	AANGDYNEQF
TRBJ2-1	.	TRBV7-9	AVSRGSYNEQF
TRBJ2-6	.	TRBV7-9	ASAGTGANVLT
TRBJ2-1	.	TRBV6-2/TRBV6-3	ASRWSGSSYNEQF